Listed below are T cell receptor beta chains from one sample, sequenced in a study of shared clonotypes between healthy human individuals. The table came from immunoSEQ multiplex PCR; TCRdb's copy has only in-frame clones and leaves some out. The sample records more than 400,000 clones, more than 95% being singletons. The sample taken for sequencing was naive CD4+ T cells sorted from blood. Every receptor here comes from a woman between 25 and 40 years old in good health. CDR3s include the opening cysteine and the closing phenylalanine or tryptophan. The order of the fields is V gene, D gene, J gene, clone size, CDR3 protein, CDR3 DNA. The D gene is left open where the match is weak. The size field is filled for only some rows; it gives once, few, many or a size class.

TRBV4-1	TRBD1	TRBJ1-5	few	CASSQVSRSGGQPQHF	TGCGCCAGCAGCCAAGTTTCGAGGTCAGGGGGCCAGCCCCAGCATTTT
TRBV6-1	.	TRBJ2-7	.	CASRGFQSEQYF	TGTGCCAGCAGGGGATTTCAAAGCGAGCAGTACTTC
TRBV18	TRBD2	TRBJ2-1	.	CASSPGLASYNEQFF	TGTGCCAGCTCACCTGGACTAGCGTCCTACAATGAGCAGTTCTTC
TRBV19	TRBD1	TRBJ1-1	.	CASSTGQGVSEAFF	TGTGCCAGTAGTACGGGACAGGGGGTTTCTGAAGCTTTCTTT
TRBV4-1	.	TRBJ2-5	.	CASSLDITETQYF	TGCGCCAGCAGCCTAGACATAACAGAGACCCAGTACTTC
TRBV15	.	TRBJ2-5	.	CATSRPTGSQYF	TGTGCCACCAGCAGACCCACCGGGTCCCAGTACTTC
TRBV28	TRBD1	TRBJ2-7	once	CASNLPGQASYEQYF	TGTGCCAGCAATCTCCCGGGACAGGCCTCCTACGAGCAGTACTTC
TRBV10-1	.	TRBJ2-7	.	CASSPGRPRFEQYF	TGCGCCAGCAGTCCGGGACGCCCAAGGTTCGAGCAGTACTTC
TRBV10-3	TRBD2	TRBJ2-5	.	CAISGDSTSGSRETQYF	TGTGCCATCAGTGGGGATTCGACTAGCGGGAGCCGGGAGACCCAGTACTTC
TRBV10-3	.	TRBJ1-5	.	CAIGDRGQPQHF	TGTGCCATCGGAGACCGGGGTCAGCCCCAGCATTTT
TRBV2	TRBD1	TRBJ1-5	.	CASRWGQTNQPQHF	TGTGCCAGCAGATGGGGACAGACCAATCAGCCCCAGCATTTT
TRBV5-1	.	TRBJ1-2	.	CASSLAVGANYGYTF	TGCGCCAGCAGCTTGGCCGTGGGCGCTAACTATGGCTACACCTTC
TRBV9	.	TRBJ2-3	.	CASSARGGLGTDTQYF	TGTGCCAGCAGCGCCCGAGGGGGACTGGGCACAGATACGCAGTATTTT
TRBV6-1	.	TRBJ2-1	once	CASGGRKDEQFF	TGTGCCAGCGGGGGCAGAAAAGATGAGCAGTTCTTC
TRBV6-6	.	TRBJ2-7	.	CASAQRAGTYEQYF	TGTGCCAGTGCCCAGCGGGCGGGTACCTACGAGCAGTACTTC
TRBV5-4	.	TRBJ2-6	.	CASSSGANVLTF	TGTGCCAGCAGCTCTGGGGCCAACGTCCTGACTTTC
TRBV29-1	TRBD2	TRBJ2-1	.	CSVRGTSVKDEQFF	TGCAGCGTTAGAGGGACTAGCGTGAAGGATGAGCAGTTCTTC
TRBV9	TRBD2	TRBJ2-1	.	CASSVAGAGVGNEQFF	TGTGCCAGCAGCGTAGCTGGAGCGGGAGTAGGAAATGAGCAGTTCTTC
TRBV19	.	TRBJ1-4	.	CASSIGGAELFF	TGTGCCAGTAGTATCGGGGGAGCTGAACTGTTTTTT
TRBV14	.	TRBJ2-7	.	CASSQGATYEQYF	TGTGCCAGCAGCCAAGGGGCCACCTACGAGCAGTACTTC
TRBV6-1	.	TRBJ2-2	.	CASRVTGELFF	TGTGCCAGCAGGGTAACAGGGGAGCTGTTTTTT
TRBV28	TRBD1	TRBJ1-2	.	CASSSSGTGSYGYTF	TGTGCCAGCAGTTCGAGTGGGACAGGTTCCTATGGCTACACCTTC
TRBV11-3	.	TRBJ2-6	.	CASRISGANVLTF	TGTGCCAGCAGGATCTCTGGGGCCAACGTCCTGACTTTC
TRBV19	.	TRBJ1-1	.	CASSIGWGLTEAFF	TGTGCCAGTAGTATTGGCTGGGGATTAACTGAAGCTTTCTTT
TRBV15	TRBD2	TRBJ2-7	.	CATTPRWGRTSGSYEQYF	TGTGCCACCACCCCGCGATGGGGGAGGACTAGCGGGTCCTACGAGCAGTACTTC
TRBV6-1	.	TRBJ2-7	.	CASSHREEPYEQYF	TGTGCCAGCAGTCACAGGGAGGAGCCGTACGAGCAGTACTTC
TRBV27	.	TRBJ1-5	.	CASSQRREGVQQPQHF	TGTGCCAGCAGTCAACGTCGGGAGGGGGTTCAACAGCCCCAGCATTTT
TRBV7-3	.	TRBJ2-2	.	CASSLYSGELFF	TGTGCCAGCAGCCTATACTCCGGGGAGCTGTTTTTT
TRBV5-8	TRBD1	TRBJ2-7	.	CASSPSQGVHEQYF	TGTGCCAGCAGCCCCAGCCAGGGGGTCCACGAGCAGTACTTC
TRBV7-6	.	TRBJ1-5	.	CASSFTGREYSNQPQHF	TGTGCCAGCAGCTTCACCGGACGGGAATATAGCAATCAGCCCCAGCATTTT
TRBV5-1	TRBD2	TRBJ2-1	.	CASSVQPSGSRGNEQFF	TGCGCCAGCAGCGTACAACCTAGCGGGTCACGGGGGAATGAGCAGTTCTTC
TRBV9	.	TRBJ2-3	.	CASSVHFTEQYF	TGTGCCAGCAGCGTACATTTCACGGAGCAGTATTTT
TRBV7-9	.	TRBJ1-6	.	CASSGPGAIDSPLHF	TGTGCCAGCTCAGGGCCGGGGGCGATTGATTCACCCCTCCACTTT
TRBV6-5	TRBD2	TRBJ2-1	.	CASSPLAGGNNEQFF	TGTGCCAGCAGCCCCCTAGCGGGAGGTAACAATGAGCAGTTCTTC
TRBV29-1	.	TRBJ2-5	.	CSVGGGGETQYF	TGCAGCGTTGGTGGAGGGGGCGAGACCCAGTACTTC
TRBV10-3	TRBD1	TRBJ1-3	.	CAINGQGVYGNTIYF	TGTGCCATCAACGGACAGGGGGTATATGGAAACACCATATATTTT
TRBV27	TRBD2	TRBJ2-7	.	CASRPPGLAGLAEQYF	TGTGCCAGCAGACCACCGGGACTAGCGGGACTAGCCGAGCAGTACTTC
TRBV6-1	.	TRBJ2-1	.	CASSEAGGGRREQFF	TGTGCCAGCAGTGAAGCGGGGGGCGGGCGCCGAGAGCAGTTCTTC
TRBV11-2	.	TRBJ2-7	.	CASSISALAYYEQYF	TGTGCCAGCAGCATATCCGCACTGGCTTACTACGAGCAGTACTTC
TRBV10-3	.	TRBJ1-2	.	CAISDDSYNYGYTF	TGTGCCATCAGTGACGACAGTTACAACTATGGCTACACCTTC
TRBV7-9	.	TRBJ2-1	.	CASSSTAPYNEQFF	TGTGCCAGCAGCTCAACAGCACCCTACAATGAGCAGTTCTTC
TRBV4-1	TRBD2	TRBJ2-1	.	CASRPNGLAGVAYNEQFF	TGCGCCAGCAGGCCTAACGGACTAGCGGGAGTCGCCTACAATGAGCAGTTCTTC
TRBV19	.	TRBJ1-1	.	CATRGAVDMNTEAFF	TGTGCCACCCGGGGGGCAGTTGACATGAACACTGAAGCTTTCTTT
TRBV30	.	TRBJ2-3	.	CAWSVLRDTQYF	TGTGCCTGGAGTGTACTAAGAGATACGCAGTATTTT
TRBV19	.	TRBJ2-3	.	CASSIGGAPSGDTQYF	TGTGCCAGTAGTATAGGGGGGGCCCCGTCGGGAGATACGCAGTATTTT
TRBV7-2	.	TRBJ2-7	.	CASSLAGSYEQYF	TGTGCCAGCAGCTTAGCGGGGTCCTACGAGCAGTACTTC
TRBV28	TRBD1	TRBJ1-2	.	CASSSPMGQGNYGYTF	TGTGCCAGCAGTTCCCCGATGGGACAGGGTAATTATGGCTACACCTTC
TRBV15	.	TRBJ2-1	.	CATSRELVNEQFF	TGTGCCACCAGCAGGGAACTAGTCAATGAGCAGTTCTTC
TRBV28	.	TRBJ1-2	.	CASSSSGGPNYGYTF	TGTGCCAGCAGTTCATCGGGGGGGCCCAACTATGGCTACACCTTC
TRBV30	TRBD1	TRBJ2-5	.	CASWTGGMETQYF	TGTGCCTCTTGGACAGGGGGAATGGAGACCCAGTACTTC
TRBV5-1	.	TRBJ2-7	.	CASSLFLQRTESYEQYF	TGCGCCAGCAGCTTGTTCTTGCAGAGGACAGAATCCTACGAGCAGTACTTC
TRBV5-8	.	TRBJ2-2	.	CASSLYTANTGELFF	TGTGCCAGCAGCCTGTACACTGCGAACACCGGGGAGCTGTTTTTT
TRBV14	.	TRBJ1-1	.	CASSQVGLDLNTEAFF	TGTGCCAGCAGCCAAGTGGGACTAGATTTGAACACTGAAGCTTTCTTT
TRBV28	.	TRBJ2-7	.	CASSLDFYEQYF	TGTGCCAGCAGTTTAGACTTCTACGAGCAGTACTTC
TRBV5-1	TRBD1	TRBJ1-3	.	CASSLEGQKVPFSSGNTIYF	TGCGCCAGCAGCTTGGAGGGACAGAAAGTACCCTTCAGCTCTGGAAACACCATATATTTT